These 3 T cell receptor beta chains originate from one sample sequenced in a study of blood T cells in healthy people across ages. Primers used in a second PCR of about 7 to 12 cycles were a sample-barcoded 5' primer and a J-beta primer mix. TCRdb used MiXCR to reprocess the 5' RACE reads, holding one entry per CDR3 protein. The sample includes around 970,000 distinct CDR3 sequences, 51% of them seen just once. The sample was blood. The receptors shown here come from a woman aged 60 to 75 in good health.

This clonotype turned up a few times. The chain employs TRBV6-2 or TRBV6-3 and TRBJ2-3, with D perhaps being TRBD1 or TRBD2 (5 bases each). Looked up from germline, CDR1 is MNHEY and CDR2 is SVGEGT. The CDR3 extends over 11 amino acids. Trimming pared 8 bases from V and 8 bases from J, leaving 11 bases between. DNA of the CDR3: TGTGCCAGCTTGTGGGACGCTACGCAGTATTTT. As protein: CASLWDATQYF.

The genes are TRBV28 and TRBJ2-1; perhaps TRBD2 as D (6 bases). The CDR3 is made up of 14 amino acids. Germline-derived CDR1 and CDR2 are MDHEN and SYDVKM. Between the trimmed V and J ends, which lost 6 bases and 10 bases, there was a span of 19 bases. CDR3 in DNA: TGTGCCAGCAGCGACGGACTAATCGGGCGGGAGCAGTTCTTC. This sequence encodes CASSDGLIGREQFF.

Concerning this clonotype: A much larger clone is a single base away; this may be a read error. The final CDR3 position lacks the conserved phenylalanine or tryptophan, pointing to a likely read error. This chain links TRBV29-1 with TRBJ2-7; D unclear. V was pared by 6 bases and J by 4 bases, with 10 bases between. The CDR3 contains 11 residues. CDR1 is SQVTM and CDR2 is ANQGSEA in the germline V gene. The CDR3 region has the DNA TGCAGCGTCAAGGCTAATTACGAGCAGTACTCC. It translates to CSVKANYEQYS.